The present T cell receptor (beta chain) was sequenced within a study of Ad26.COV2.S vaccination and SARS-CoV-2 variants (dated by TCRdb to about 2021). Regarding the research as a whole: Vaccine-arm donors came from COV1001, a multicentre, randomized, double-blind, placebo-controlled phase I-IIa trial of Ad26.COV2.S in healthy adults. Throughout the experiments and outcome assessment, investigators stayed blinded to trial group allocation. The TCR-sequenced set comprised about 32 samples: some 20 Ad26.COV2.S vaccine recipients, 5 placebo recipients and 8 SARS-CoV-2 convalescent individuals. The specificity and breadth of SARS-CoV-2-reactive T cell receptors after Ad26.COV2.S vaccination were assessed by TCRbeta repertoire sequencing. Dosing of Ad26.COV2.S was intramuscular, at either 5x10^10 or 1x10^11 viral particles, delivered as one shot or as two shots spaced 56 days apart. Trial participants were randomized into five groups of five: low-dose or high-dose Ad26.COV2.S given once or twice, or placebo on both occasions. Here is what the overall study found, with its caveats: After vaccination, substantial breadth of spike-specific CD8+ and CD4+ T cell responses was reported. Ad26.COV2.S recipients had higher spike-specific TCR breadth than placebo recipients (P = 0.0014). It was noted by the authors that total T cell responses may have been underestimated by the TCR breadth and depth analyses. Vaccine and placebo recipients had similar non-spike TCR breadth, a finding consistent with the vaccine containing only spike. The study was not powered for comparison of responses between vaccine doses or regimens.

TCRbeta CDR3 regions were sequenced with the immunoSEQ Assay. After extraction, genomic DNA underwent amplification by bias-controlled multiplex PCR, followed by high-throughput sequencing. On the authors' methods: To quantify the absolute abundance of every unique TCRbeta CDR3 region, sequences were collapsed and filtered. T cell fraction was estimated by normalizing TCRbeta template counts to usable DNA, with usable DNA measured through amplification of reference genes found in all nucleated cells. Repertoire TCRs were annotated as SARS-CoV-2-specific by exact matching of V gene, CDR3 amino acid sequence and J gene to a known reactive TCR set. The reference SARS-CoV-2 TCR set was derived from MIRA and filtered for enrichment in COVID-19-positive ImmuneCODE repertoires, a step that removed public or cross-reactive TCRs. Drawing on the MIRA antigens, annotated TCRs were analysed further at the level of specific ORF or position within ORF. Breadth was defined as annotated unique rearrangements over total unique productive rearrangements; depth was the summed frequency of those rearrangements. Two-sided Wilcoxon rank-sum tests were used to compare TCR breadth between groups. In its TCRdb copy, this immuneACCESS table keeps in-frame sequences only and misses some clones. Where compared with another copy, unresolved V genes explain less than half of these, and the others have no known cause. D and trimming come from the DNA, and the V and J calls and clone size come from that table. For this sample there are over 350,000 clones; about 85% appear just once. About 3.6% of the sample comes from the top ten.

With regard to this clone: Its specific antigen is unknown. Per-nucleotide qualities are absent, and no much larger clonotype sits a single base away.

The treatment or condition label for this specimen denotes: approximately 18 received Ad26.COV2.S at low or high dose, single or two shots; 5 received placebo; per-sample allocation not given. Repertoires of vaccine and placebo recipients were sequenced from samples collected on day 63 after the first injection. Cohort 1b enrolled about 25 adults aged 18-55 years at a single site in Boston, USA, between 29 July and 7 August 2020. As a vaccine, Ad26.COV2.S was a replication-incompetent adenovirus type 26 vector that expressed a prefusion-stabilized SARS-CoV-2 spike protein derived from the original Wuhan strain. This receptor was taken from a person aged 18 to 65 who received the Ad26.COV2.S COVID-19 vaccine or a placebo. The material sequenced was peripheral blood, taken in a trial of Ad26.COV2.S vaccine versus placebo.

The CDR3 loop reads CASSPGRGYTF. The base sequence is TGTGCCAGCAGCCCGGGCCGGGGCTACACCTTC. The chain employs TRBV11-1 and TRBJ1-2; the D gene cannot be named for sure. Looking up the germline V gene (reference sequence) yields CDR1 SGHAT and CDR2 FQDESV. The V end loses 5 bases and the J end loses 8 bases, and a stretch of 9 bases separates them. The CDR3 holds 11 amino acids from the cysteine to the phenylalanine. The sequence is cut down to CDR3 DNA, 33 bases in frame from base 1.